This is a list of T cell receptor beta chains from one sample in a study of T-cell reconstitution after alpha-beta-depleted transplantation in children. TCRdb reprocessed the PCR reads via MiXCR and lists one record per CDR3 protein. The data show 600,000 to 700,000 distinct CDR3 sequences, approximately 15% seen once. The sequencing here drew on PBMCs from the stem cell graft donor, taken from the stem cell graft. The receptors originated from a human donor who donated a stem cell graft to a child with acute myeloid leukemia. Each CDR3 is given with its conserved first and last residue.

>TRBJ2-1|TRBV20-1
CSARAPGVSYNEQFF
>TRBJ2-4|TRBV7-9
CASSPSTGTYF
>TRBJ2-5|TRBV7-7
CASSPTSLSKETQYF
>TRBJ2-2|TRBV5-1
CASRSGGSTGELFF
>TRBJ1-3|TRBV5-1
CASSIQGVGDTIYF
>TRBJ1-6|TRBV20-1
CSARNISSYNSPLHF
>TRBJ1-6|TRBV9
CASSVGETNSPLHF
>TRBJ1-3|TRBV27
CASSWDRGRNTIYF
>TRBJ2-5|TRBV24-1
CATSDDRVTETQYF
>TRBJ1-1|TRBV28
CASRPPFGATEAFF
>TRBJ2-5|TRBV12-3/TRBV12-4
CASGLAGAPYQETQYF
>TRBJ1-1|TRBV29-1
CSVGIRQGAEAFF
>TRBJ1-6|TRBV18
CASTSPGLHRNSPLHF
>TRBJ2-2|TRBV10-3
CAIQSSSSGELFF
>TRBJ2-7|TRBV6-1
CASSRQISYEQYF
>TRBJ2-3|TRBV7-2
CASSLIRPSTDTQYF
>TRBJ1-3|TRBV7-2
CASSSPGVSGNTIYF